This T cell receptor beta chain is from a study of Graves' ophthalmopathy and Graves' hyperthyroidism. Germline CDR1 reads SGHTA; CDR2 reads FQGTGA. The CDR3 is 14 residues long. Broader study findings: Predictions made by the model for ophthalmopathy progression reached approximately 71% sensitivity and approximately 78% specificity. The blood repertoire also included most expanded thyroid clonotypes above 0.001 frequency.

Transcripts of RNA were the source for amplifying TCR beta CDR3 regions. In the first round, RT-PCR was carried out with HTBI primers, and a multiplex PCR formed the second round. TCRdb used MiXCR to reprocess the multiplex PCR reads, holding one entry per CDR3 protein. Of approximately 640,000 distinct CDR3 sequences listed, under 50% were seen once; the top ten hold over 2.5%. Of note for this clonotype: Its target is unknown. The germline gene is not matched at one end of the junction; a read error may be the cause.

Disease in donors with ophthalmopathy had moderate-to-severe activity, CAS ≥3, NOSPECS ≥4 and under 3 months' duration. Exclusion criteria comprised other autoimmune diseases, uncontrolled infections, pregnancy or lactation in patients. The clonotype comes from an adult man with Graves' ophthalmopathy. The sequencing input was peripheral blood. The genes are TRBV7-3 and TRBJ1-1; D gene uncertain. The CDR3 region has the DNA TGCGCCAGCAGCCAAGCCAAAATGAACACTGAAGCTTTCTTT. Its protein is CASSQAKMNTEAFF.